Listed here are 12 T cell receptor beta chains from one sample, sequenced in a study of T cell changes during pregnancy in multiple sclerosis. TCRdb keeps only in-frame clones here, not all; method: immunoSEQ multiplex PCR. The sample records roughly 74,000 clones, about 85% being singletons. This specimen consisted of peripheral blood, obtained before pregnancy. These receptors were collected from a female donor with multiple sclerosis, enrolled in a pregnancy study.

The gene calls are TRBV27 and TRBJ2-1; 9 bases fit TRBD2. The V gene's germline CDR1 is MNHEY and CDR2 SMNVEV (reference sequence). J was trimmed by 5 bases and V by 3 bases; bases with no gene match: 14. CDR3 length: 18 amino acids. The CDR3 bases are TGTGCCAGCAGTTTGAGGCAGGGCCATTCTAGCGGGAACAATGAGCAGTTCTTC. This sequence encodes CASSLRQGHSSGNNEQFF.

This chain joins TRBV2 and TRBJ2-7; TRBD2 agrees at 13 bases. Germline CDR1 SNHLY, CDR2 FYNNEI. Losses at the gene ends were 4 bases for V and 6 bases for J; bases not matched to a gene: 9. The CDR3 spans 16 residues. In DNA form, the CDR3 reads TGTGCCAGCAGTGGGACTAGCGGGAGCGGAGGTCGCGAGCAGTACTTC. Encoded protein: CASSGTSGSGGREQYF.

The V call is TRBV5-6, the J call TRBJ1-4; D is possibly TRBD1 (6 bases). The germline V gene has CDR1 SGHDT and CDR2 YYEEEE. The CDR3 is 15 residues long. V was cut by 4 bases and J by 6 bases, with 16 bases left in between. The DNA for the CDR3 is TGTGCCAGCAGCCACCAGTGGACAGATTATGAAAAACTGTTTTTT. Its translation is CASSHQWTDYEKLFF.

The chain links TRBV11-2 to TRBJ2-3, with unresolved D. CDR3 length equals 11 residues. Germline V gene sequence: CDR1 SGHAT, CDR2 FQNNGV. Trimming cost V 8 bases and J 12 bases, with 15 bases left between them. CDR3 nucleotides: TGTGCCAGCTCCTTAAGCCCTAGTCAGTATTTT. This sequence encodes CASSLSPSQYF.

This sequence joins TRBV2 and TRBJ2-1; TRBD2 matches at 9 bases. Germline-derived CDR1 and CDR2 are SNHLY and FYNNEI. V was pared by 3 bases and J by 0 bases, with 9 bases of the junction left unmatched. The CDR3 spans 18 residues. The CDR3 DNA reads TGTGCCAGCAGTGAGTTGGTGAAACTAGCGGGCTCCTACAATGAGCAGTTCTTC. It specifies CASSELVKLAGSYNEQFF.

The chain links TRBV9 to TRBJ2-5, with 11 bases identical to TRBD1. The germline V gene encodes CDR1 SGDLS and CDR2 YYNGEE. The CDR3 consists of 17 residues. Trimming removed 3 bases from V and 1 base from J; junction bases left unmatched: 8. The CDR3 is CASSARGGTGGQETQYF. The CDR3 DNA follows: TGTGCCAGCAGCGCCCGTGGGGGGACAGGGGGCCAAGAGACCCAGTACTTC.

J is TRBJ2-5 and V is TRBV5-1; possible D gene TRBD1, 5 bases. The CDR3 length is 13 residues. V was pared by 5 bases and J by 1 base, with 9 bases between. Germline V gives CDR1 SGHRS, CDR2 YFSETQ. CDR3 bases: TGCGCCAGCAGTTCGCAGGGCCAAGAGACCCAGTACTTC. It is translated as CASSSQGQETQYF.

V and J are TRBV2 and TRBJ2-1; the D gene is possibly TRBD1 (6 bases). Germline CDR1 SNHLY, CDR2 FYNNEI. V was pared by 7 bases and J by 0 bases, with 13 bases between. The CDR3 contains 15 residues. DNA of the CDR3: TGTGCCAGCATCACAGGGCCACACTCCTACAATGAGCAGTTCTTC. This encodes CASITGPHSYNEQFF.

The V call is TRBV18, the J call TRBJ2-5; D call uncertain. Germline V lookup: CDR1 KGHSH, CDR2 LQKENI. This CDR3 comprises 15 residues. Trimming took off 1 base at V and 2 bases at J, with 11 bases between the two ends. CDR3 nucleotides: TGTGCCAGCTCACCACTCGGATACAGACAAGAGACCCAGTACTTC. Its protein is CASSPLGYRQETQYF.

The chain is built from TRBV7-9 and TRBJ2-7; D call uncertain. Germline CDR1 and CDR2: SEHNR and FQNEAQ (reference sequence). The germline V and J ends were trimmed by 5 bases and 3 bases, with 17 bases remaining between them. The CDR3 is 15 amino acids. CDR3 nucleotides: TGTGCCAGCAGCCCGGTGGGCAGAGTAGACTACGAGCAGTACTTC. This translates into CASSPVGRVDYEQYF.

The genes are TRBV7-6 and TRBJ1-1; a possible D gene is TRBD1 (6 bases). Germline loops: CDR1 SGHVS, CDR2 FNYEAQ. The CDR3 spans 17 residues. Trimming removed 2 bases at V and 1 base at J, with 17 bases between. The CDR3 DNA is TGTGCCAGCAGCTTATACAATCCGGGACAAAGGAACACTGAAGCTTTCTTT. Protein: CASSLYNPGQRNTEAFF. Together with reference TRBV7-6 and TRBJ1-1, the CDR3 gives the full variable domain: GAGVSQSPRYKVTKRGQDVALRCDPISGHVSLYWYRQALGQGPEFLTYFNYEAQQDKSGLPNDRFSAERPEGSISTLTIQRTEQRDSAMYRCASSLYNPGQRNTEAFFGQGTRLTVV.

The chain joins TRBV7-3 to TRBJ1-6; D uncertain. The V and J ends lost 3 bases and 6 bases respectively, with 3 bases between them. The CDR3 contains 12 residues. Germline lookup yields CDR1 SGHTA and CDR2 FQGTGA. The CDR3 loop reads CASSFFNSPLHF. In nucleotides, the CDR3 is TGTGCCAGCAGCTTCTTTAATTCACCCCTCCACTTT.